One and the same sample provided the 13 T cell receptor beta chains below, sequenced in a study of blood T cell repertoires in COVID-19. TCRdb's table, derived via immunoSEQ multiplex PCR, lists solely in-frame clones and lacks some. The sample comprises about 140,000 clones, 65% to 90% of which are singletons, and roughly 10% rests with the top ten. Input material: peripheral blood. The source of these receptors is a man aged 55 to 69 with active or convalescent COVID-19.

J is TRBJ2-4 and V is TRBV11-2, with D possibly TRBD2 on 7 matching bases. CDR1 SGHAT and CDR2 FQNNGV come from the germline V gene. There are 15 residues in the CDR3. V lost 1 base to trimming and J lost 5 bases, with 12 bases between them. The CDR3: CASSLVGGGQNIQYF. For the CDR3, the DNA is TGTGCCAGCAGCTTAGTAGGGGGAGGGCAAAACATTCAGTACTTC.

The V and J genes are TRBV19 and TRBJ1-1, with 8 bases aligning to TRBD1. Germline CDR1 LNHDA, CDR2 SQIVND (reference sequence). V dropped 3 bases and J dropped 1; count of bases not matched to a gene: 1. CDR3 size: 14 residues. CDR3 sequence reads: CASSMGTGNTEAFF. The CDR3 bases are TGTGCCAGTAGTATGGGGACAGGGAACACTGAAGCTTTCTTT.

The rearrangement links TRBV3-1 (or the pseudogene TRBV3-2) to TRBJ1-2; TRBD1 might be the D (5 bases). V lost 4 bases, J lost 6 bases, and 18 bases lay in between. This CDR3 has 15 amino acids. Germline CDR1 is LGHDT and CDR2 is YNNKEL (reference sequence). The CDR3 loop reads CASSRLAGPKNGYTF. The CDR3 DNA reads TGTGCCAGCAGCCGCCTGGCGGGACCTAAGAATGGCTACACCTTC.

The chain is built from TRBV18 and TRBJ2-2, with D maybe TRBD1 (5 bases). V gave up 5 bases and J gave up 7 bases, with 8 bases separating them. The germline gives CDR1 KGHSH, CDR2 LQKENI. The CDR3 loop spans 12 amino acids. The CDR3 DNA reads TGTGCCAGCTCATCAGACAGCGGGGAGCTGTTTTTT. This codes for CASSSDSGELFF.

V is TRBV5-1 and J is TRBJ2-3, with TRBD2 matching over 11 bases. Germline trimming cut 0 bases from V and 6 bases from J; bases unmatched to any gene: 6. The length of the CDR3 is 16 residues. Germline CDR1 and CDR2: SGHRS and YFSETQ. The CDR3 loop is CASSLALAGGRDTQYF. In nucleotides, the CDR3 is TGCGCCAGCAGCTTGGCCCTAGCGGGGGGAAGGGATACGCAGTATTTT. Drawing the rest from reference TRBV5-1 and TRBJ2-3, the complete variable domain is KAGVTQTPRYLIKTRGQQVTLSCSPISGHRSVSWYQQTPGQGLQFLFEYFSETQRNKGNFPGRFSGRQFSNSRSEMNVSTLELGDSALYLCASSLALAGGRDTQYFGPGTRLTVL.

To note about this clone: Other nucleotide sequences from this sample produce the same CDR3. The chain uses TRBV9 and TRBJ1-1; tentatively, D is TRBD1 (5 bases). CDR1 and CDR2 (germline): SGDLS, YYNGEE. V lost 2 bases and J 1 base, leaving 6 bases between the germline ends. The CDR3 spans 13 residues. CDR3 sequence: CASSVQGNTEAFF. CDR3 sequence (DNA): TGTGCCAGCAGCGTCCAGGGGAACACTGAAGCTTTCTTT.

The chain recombines TRBV6-6 with TRBJ1-1; D gene ambiguous. The CDR3 has 12 residues. Trimming removed 0 bases at V and 7 bases at J, with 6 bases between. Germline V gene lookup returns CDR1 MNHNY and CDR2 SVGAGI (reference sequence). The CDR3 region has the DNA TGTGCCAGCAGTTACTCGTCCCTTGAAGCTTTCTTT. The encoded protein is CASSYSSLEAFF.

This rearrangement joins TRBV5-8 to TRBJ2-3, with TRBD2 matching over 13 bases. Germline-derived CDR1 and CDR2 are SGHTS and YDEGEE. The CDR3 covers 16 residues. The trim removed 4 bases at V and 2 bases at J, leaving 4 bases unmatched. The CDR3 sequence is CASSLGLAGVTDTQYF. CDR3 sequence (DNA): TGTGCCAGCAGCCTAGGACTAGCGGGAGTCACAGATACGCAGTATTTT.

The chain couples TRBV5-1 to TRBJ2-5; tentative D call: TRBD2 (5 bases). V was pared by 1 base and J by 1 base, with 20 bases between. CDR1 is SGHRS and CDR2 is YFSETQ in the germline V gene. This CDR3 region has 18 residues. This CDR3 is CASSLTRTLTIAQETQYF. As DNA, the CDR3 is TGCGCCAGCAGCTTGACACGAACCTTGACTATCGCCCAAGAGACCCAGTACTTC.

The chain links TRBV11-2 to TRBJ2-1; the D gene is possibly TRBD1 (6 bases). V was pared by 5 bases and J by 3 bases, with 8 bases between. From germline, CDR1 is SGHAT and CDR2 FQNNGV. The CDR3 covers 13 residues. This CDR3 reads CASSPGVYNEQFF. CDR3 bases: TGTGCCAGCAGCCCAGGGGTCTACAATGAGCAGTTCTTC.

This chain links TRBV5-8 with TRBJ1-5, with TRBD1 matching over 9 bases. The CDR3 extends over 16 amino acids. Germline values: CDR1 SGHTS, CDR2 YDEGEE. The V and J ends lost 4 bases and 8 bases, in that order; junction bases with no gene match: 13. DNA of the CDR3: TGTGCCAGCAGCCCATACCCCGGGACAGGGATAGAGCCCCAGCATTTT. This gives the protein CASSPYPGTGIEPQHF.

This chain connects TRBV9 to TRBJ2-7; a possible D gene is TRBD2 (5 bases). The CDR3 runs to 15 residues. Germline lookup yields CDR1 SGDLS and CDR2 YYNGEE. With 1 base removed from V and 5 bases from J, the gap between germline ends came to 16 bases. CDR3 protein: CASSVSGVRYDEQYF. Written as DNA, the CDR3 is TGTGCCAGCAGCGTATCCGGGGTTCGGTACGACGAGCAGTACTTC.

As DNA, the CDR3 is TGTGCCAGTAGTACCCCTTCACCGGGCCCTGGGGCTGAGCAGTTCTTC. It yields the protein CASSTPSPGPGAEQFF. V is TRBV19 and J is TRBJ2-1, with a tentative D call TRBD1 (5 bases). Germline V lookup: CDR1 LNHDA, CDR2 SQIVND (reference sequence). The CDR3 covers 16 residues. V lost 4 bases, J lost 9 bases, and 22 bases lay in between.